This TCR beta chain was captured in a study of cytomegalovirus exposure and HLA in healthy donors (dated by TCRdb to about 2017). A note on the overall study: An earlier analysis of 587 of the donors reported around 280 Gb of sequence data and 117 million unique TCR beta sequences obtained from around 190 million T cells. An early release covering around 630 HLA-typed donors comprised 250 to 350 gigabases of sequencing data and about 90 million unique TCR sequences. Among the approximately 420 genotyped donors, 75% to 90% belonged to the genetic ancestry cluster associated with self-reported Caucasian donors. The study aimed to test whether cataloging public T cell receptors could reveal signatures of past pathogen exposure. The study used immunosequencing to profile the T cell repertoires of approximately 640 subjects and linked those repertoires to cytomegalovirus serostatus. A separate validation cohort of 100 to 150 different subjects was used in addition to the approximately 700-subject first cohort. To predict cytomegalovirus infection status, the study combined high-throughput TCR immunosequencing, statistical association of individual TCRs with disease status, and machine learning. A later analysis re-examined previously published TCR beta repertoires from over 500 donors and added high-resolution HLA genotyping to investigate patterns of TCR occurrence. The later analysis used no new phenotypic data to find candidate immune exposures, relying instead on TCR beta sequences and their occurrence across donors. An earlier analysis of more than 450 of the donors used high-throughput TCR beta sequencing to judge whether each TCR beta V gene segment behaved as functional or pseudogenic. Donor age, sex, ethnicity and CMV serostatus were collected together with the repertoire data. In a later genetic analysis, genome-wide SNP genotypes for 398 of the 666 donors were used, and that subset was treated as a discovery cohort. Every discovery cohort repertoire had been produced on one sequencing platform. Class I and class II HLA loci were covered by the typing at four-digit resolution. Typing coverage differed by locus: A, B, C, DRB1 and DQB1 were typed in about 629-640 donors, DQA1 in approximately 520, DPA1 in around 600, and DPB1 in around 490. Roughly 5 DR-DQ haplotypes were handled as single units for association and clustering because linkage in the cohort was strong. On average, around 200,000 unique TCR beta nucleotide sequences were sequenced per donor among 398 genotyped donors of the cohort, with 15% to 20% of those sequences being non-productive.

Receptor libraries were prepared by the immunoSEQ multiplex PCR assay. For the multiplex PCR, a mixture combining 60 forward primers for TCR Vbeta segments and 13 reverse primers for TCR Jbeta segments was used. The CDR3 region of rearranged TCR beta genes was amplified from genomic DNA with a multiplex PCR assay. Amplified TCR beta libraries were sequenced as 87-base-pair reads on the Illumina HiSeq System. The paper's processing steps were these. Across the 700 or so repertoires, a later analysis counted 80 million or so unique TCR beta chains, around 10 million of which were shared by at least two donors. A nearest-neighbor algorithm error-corrected the raw reads and collapsed the reads into unique sequences, merging closely related sequences to remove PCR and sequencing errors. Alignment of CDR3 sequences to IMGT reference sequences was used to assign V, D and J gene segments. Each retained sequence needed at least a six-nucleotide match to both a V gene segment and a J gene segment. Rearrangements were classified as productive when the CDR3 lacked stop codons and remained in frame with V and J, and all other rearrangements were classified as non-productive. CDR3 was defined by IMGT convention, running from the second conserved V-encoded cysteine to the conserved J-encoded phenylalanine. The earlier analysis of around 640 of the donors excluded sequences that lacked an unambiguous match to a single V gene segment. An earlier analysis of about 600 of the donors called V segments functional above 56.7% productive rearrangements and segregating when the between-donor standard deviation exceeded 5%. A statistical classification framework was built for diagnosing cytomegalovirus status from the catalog of TCR beta chain sequences. V and J gene assignment, in a later analysis, came from comparing TCR nucleotide sequences with IMGT/GENE-DB human TR gene sequences. In a later analysis, CDR3 sequences and most-parsimonious VDJ recombination scenarios were assigned using the TCRdist pipeline. In a later analysis, each TCR beta chain was defined by its CDR3 amino acid sequence together with its V-gene family, and reads without a unique V-gene family were excluded. As a way to deal with suspected cross-contamination and a sequencing artifact, a later analysis dropped 450 to 600 nucleotide sequences that were highly shared and had low generation probability. A later analysis calculated a clonal expansion index for each public chain from normalized within-repertoire ranks of inferred template counts. Generation probabilities in a later analysis came from a VDJ recombination model fitted to out-of-frame rearrangements, and those results were checked against IGoR. A later analysis scored TCR-TCR, TCR-HLA and TCR-CMV co-occurrence with hypergeometric tests, applying a repertoire-size bias correction to TCR pairs. To estimate false discovery rates, a later analysis permuted the HLA or CMV assignments 20 times. A later analysis grouped co-occurring TCRs with DBSCAN, adding TCRdist sequence similarity when clustering within HLA-allele-positive subsets. Repertoires with fewer than 30,000 or more than 120,000 public chains were left out of co-occurrence clustering, as were a few repertoires with anomalous nucleotide sharing. Sourced from immuneACCESS, this table was stored by TCRdb with only in-frame sequences that have V and J called. A share of the clones is absent; for the studies checked, an unresolved V gene accounts for under half, and the remainder has no known explanation. The DNA was the basis for D and trimming; V, J and clone size are from that table. Recorded for this sample are roughly 180,000 clones; roughly 84% of them occurred a single time. Clones ranked in the top ten supply under 1.5% of the sample.

Paper-wide results and their limitations: A later analysis found that HLA-associated TCR beta chains were more clonally expanded and had lower generation probabilities than equally common non-associated chains. A further reported finding was that TCR beta sequences accurately predicted the HLA-A and HLA-B alleles for most subjects in the first cohort. Linkage disequilibrium might explain the correlated functional status among segregating V segments, but an unknown experimental factor could not be ruled out. According to a later analysis, most CMV-associated TCR beta chains appeared to be HLA-restricted, and the HLA associations seemed to be driven largely by CMV exposure. Assigning TCR associations to individual alleles was difficult when HLA alleles, especially DR and DQ, strongly co-occurred. The presence/absence analyses assumed that sequencing depth was roughly uniform across donors, and that assumption may not be true. Immune exposure information for the cohort was limited to CMV serostatus. Three of the identified cytomegalovirus-associated TCR beta chains were confirmed in vitro to be specific for cytomegalovirus antigens. Because some donors lacked HLA typing at each locus, the association tests relied only on the typed subset. Cytomegalovirus status was reported to be diagnosed by the classifier with high specificity and sensitivity in both the original and validation cohorts. A total of fewer than 200 TCR beta chains were listed by the study as associated with cytomegalovirus. The earlier analysis of 587 of the donors excluded roughly 17 rarely observed V segments, including chromosome 9 orphons, because counts were too low. A later analysis found that TCR association rates varied across HLA loci, with DRB1 alleles showing the most associated TCRs and HLA-C alleles the fewest. In an earlier analysis of around 500 of the donors, most TCR beta V segments appeared in productive rearrangements about 87% or about 30% of the time, broadly matching IMGT annotations. The authors suggested that the approach could potentially be generalized to other disease states and immunological phenotypes. Because the 87-base-pair reads could not distinguish some IMGT-functional V segments, including TRBV6-2 and TRBV6-3, those segments were excluded. The sequencing pipeline was judged likely to have produced a cluster of highly shared sequence variants as a technical artifact. The cohort was sequenced for TCR beta chains only, and without alpha or paired-chain data the features that could be detected were limited. Most TCR sequences were observed very rarely across donors, whereas some public TCRs were present in many individuals. Compared with the 666-donor mean, donors in an Asian-associated ancestry cluster had fewer N-insertions in productive TCRs, according to a later genetic analysis. According to a later analysis, parvovirus B19, influenza, CMV and Epstein-Barr virus appeared linked to several top co-occurrence clusters. A later genetic analysis associated a missense DCLRE1C variant with V-gene and J-gene trimming of TCR beta chains, and an independent cohort replicated the association. A later analysis associated around 16,000 TCR beta sequences with specific HLA alleles at a false discovery rate of 0.05.

The junction shows trimming of 6 bases on V and 6 bases on J, and the gene matches do not reach 9 bases of it. The germline V gene specifies SGDLS as CDR1 and YYNGEE as CDR2. Including the terminal cysteine and phenylalanine, the CDR3 comprises 15 residues. Of the read, only the CDR3 DNA is kept; its 45 bases are in frame from base 1. In regard to this clone: It lacks a known antigen. Per-base qualities were not stored, and no clone one base away is much larger.

In total, approximately 610 healthy bone marrow donors made up the cohort. All cohort members were sampled while nominally healthy, although unrecorded immune exposures were likely present. The donor tested CMV seropositive and was one of the 289 seropositive cohort members. Each donor provided a peripheral blood sample, and peripheral blood mononuclear cells were used for TCR beta sequencing. Genomic DNA was extracted from the blood cell samples with the Qiagen DNeasy Blood Extraction Kit. The sequence links TRBV9 to TRBJ1-2, with 12 middle bases fitting TRBD1. The receptor's source is a girl aged 2-10 years in good health and CMV-seropositive. Sequencing was performed on PBMCs. This receptor carries the CDR3 CASNRDRGLRDGYTF. In nucleotides, the sequence is TGTGCCAGCAACCGGGACAGGGGGCTGCGTGATGGCTACACCTTC.